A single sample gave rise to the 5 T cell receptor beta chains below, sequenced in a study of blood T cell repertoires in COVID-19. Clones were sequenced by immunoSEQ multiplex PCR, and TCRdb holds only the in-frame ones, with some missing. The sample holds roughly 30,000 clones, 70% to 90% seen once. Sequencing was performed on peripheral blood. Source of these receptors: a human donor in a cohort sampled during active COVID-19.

As DNA, the CDR3 is TGTGCCAGCAGCGCTTTTAGCGGGGGGGCGATCAATGAGCAGTTCTTC. Translation gives CASSAFSGGAINEQFF. V is TRBV9 and J is TRBJ2-1; 11 bases are a match to TRBD2. Germline lookup yields CDR1 SGDLS and CDR2 YYNGEE. The CDR3 extends over 16 amino acids. After removal of 3 bases from V and 6 bases from J, the junction contained 8 bases not matched to a gene. Together with reference TRBV9 and TRBJ2-1, the CDR3 gives the full variable domain: DSGVTQTPKHLITATGQRVTLRCSPRSGDLSVYWYQQSLDQGLQFLIQYYNGEERAKGNILERFSAQQFPDLHSELNLSSLELGDSALYFCASSAFSGGAINEQFFGPGTRLTVL.

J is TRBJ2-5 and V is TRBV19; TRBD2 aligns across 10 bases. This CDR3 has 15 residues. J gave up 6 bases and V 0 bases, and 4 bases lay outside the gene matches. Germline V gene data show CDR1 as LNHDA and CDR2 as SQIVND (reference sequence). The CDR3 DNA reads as TGTGCCAGTAGTATAGAAGCGGGGGGGAGGCAGACCCAGTACTTC. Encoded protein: CASSIEAGGRQTQYF. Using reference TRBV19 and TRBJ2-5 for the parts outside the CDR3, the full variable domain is DGGITQSPKYLFRKEGQNVTLSCEQNLNHDAMYWYRQDPGQGLRLIYYSQIVNDFQKGDIAEGYSVSREKKESFPLTVTSAQKNPTAFYLCASSIEAGGRQTQYFGPGTRLLVL.

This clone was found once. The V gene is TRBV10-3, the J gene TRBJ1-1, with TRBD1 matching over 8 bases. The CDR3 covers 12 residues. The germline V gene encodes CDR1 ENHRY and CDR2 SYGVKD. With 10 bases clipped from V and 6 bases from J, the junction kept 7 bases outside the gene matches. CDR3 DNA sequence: TGTGCCACCCTAGACAGGGGTCCTGAAGCTTTCTTT. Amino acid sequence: CATLDRGPEAFF.

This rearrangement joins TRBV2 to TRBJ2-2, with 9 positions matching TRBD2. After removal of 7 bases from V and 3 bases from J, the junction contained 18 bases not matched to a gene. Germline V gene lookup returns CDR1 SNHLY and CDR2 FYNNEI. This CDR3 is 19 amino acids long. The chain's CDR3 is CASKSGTASGDFDTGELFF. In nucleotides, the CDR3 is TGTGCCAGCAAGTCCGGGACGGCTAGCGGGGATTTCGACACCGGGGAGCTGTTTTTT.

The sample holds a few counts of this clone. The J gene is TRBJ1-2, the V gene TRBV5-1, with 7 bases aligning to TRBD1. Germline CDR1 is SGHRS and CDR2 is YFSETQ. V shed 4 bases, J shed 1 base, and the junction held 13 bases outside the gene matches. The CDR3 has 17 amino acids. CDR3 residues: CASSPSRGTDVNYGYTF. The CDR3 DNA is TGCGCCAGCAGCCCGAGCAGGGGGACCGACGTTAACTATGGCTACACCTTC.